These 19 T cell receptor beta chains were all obtained from the same sample, sequenced in a study of T cell responses to AZD1222 COVID-19 vaccine. Profiled with immunoSEQ multiplex PCR; TCRdb holds only in-frame clones, not every one. The repertoire holds some 92,000 clones, with 91% as singletons. The material was peripheral blood, obtained on day 0 of AZD1222 vaccination. These receptors came from an adult in good health.

The V call is TRBV10-3, the J call TRBJ1-4; 7 nucleotides match TRBD1. This CDR3 comprises 15 residues. Trimming took 4 bases from V and 8 from J; bases not matched to a gene: 10. Germline V gene sequence: CDR1 ENHRY, CDR2 SYGVKD. CDR3 sequence reads: CAISARQGEDEKLFF. The CDR3 DNA is TGTGCCATCAGTGCTCGACAGGGTGAGGACGAAAAACTGTTTTTT.

V usage is TRBV3-1 (or the pseudogene TRBV3-2) and J usage is TRBJ1-3; no firm D call. The CDR3 spans 16 residues. Germline CDR1 reads LGHDT; CDR2 reads YNNKEL (reference sequence). V lost 1 base and J lost 6, with 16 bases in between. This CDR3 reads CASSQGIRGVENTIYF. The CDR3, as DNA: TGTGCCAGCAGCCAAGGGATTCGGGGTGTTGAAAACACCATATATTTT.

V gene TRBV5-6 combines with J gene TRBJ1-4; D remains unclear. There are 15 residues in the CDR3. CDR1 is SGHDT and CDR2 is YYEEEE in the germline V gene. Trimming removed 2 bases at V and 8 bases at J, with 16 bases between. The CDR3 bases are TGTGCCAGCAGCTTAGGTACTGGAGTAAGGGAAAAACTGTTTTTT. Its translation: CASSLGTGVREKLFF.

The chain links TRBV7-2 to TRBJ2-4, with TRBD2 matching over 10 bases. J was trimmed by 7 bases and V by 5 bases; bases with no gene match: 11. Germline V lookup: CDR1 SGHTA, CDR2 FQGNSA. CDR3 size: 16 residues. CDR3 nucleotide sequence: TGTGCCAGCAGCCCCCGAGGAGCGGGGGGGCGGAACATTCAGTACTTC. Residues: CASSPRGAGGRNIQYF.

The count of this clone is one. CDR3 sequence: CASTGERTQYF. The CDR3 DNA sequence: TGTGCCAGCACGGGGGAGCGGACCCAGTACTTC. The rearrangement joins TRBV2 to TRBJ2-5, with a tentative D call TRBD2 (6 bases). The germline V gene has CDR1 SNHLY and CDR2 FYNNEI. V lost 7 bases and J 7 bases, leaving 10 bases between the germline ends. The length of the CDR3 is 11 residues.

The chain joins TRBV27 to TRBJ1-6; weak D call: TRBD1 (6 bases). The CDR3 totals 15 residues. The V and J ends lost 5 bases and 10 bases respectively, with 18 bases between them. Germline CDR1 MNHEY, CDR2 SMNVEV (reference sequence). CDR3 nucleotides: TGTGCCAGCAGTCGACCCGGGACACAAGAATCACCCCTCCACTTT. This gives the protein CASSRPGTQESPLHF.

J is TRBJ1-1 and V is TRBV14; 7 bases agree with TRBD1. CDR3 size: 18 residues. V dropped 3 bases and J dropped 1; count of bases not matched to a gene: 14. Per germline, CDR1 SGHDN and CDR2 FVKESK. CDR3 sequence: CASSHRNLRGEGNTEAFF. The CDR3 DNA is TGTGCCAGCAGCCATCGGAACCTCAGGGGGGAGGGGAACACTGAAGCTTTCTTT.

This clone was detected once. This chain links TRBV10-3 with TRBJ2-4; TRBD1 might be the D (6 bases). Germline loops: CDR1 ENHRY, CDR2 SYGVKD. Trimming stripped 3 bases from V and 7 bases from J, with 7 bases between. This CDR3 contains 12 residues. As DNA, the CDR3 is TGTGCCATCAGTGAAAGGGGGAACATTCAGTACTTC. Protein: CAISERGNIQYF.

The V call is TRBV7-2, the J call TRBJ1-2; TRBD1 might be the D (5 bases). Trimming took 4 bases from V and 1 from J, leaving 10 bases between them. Germline assignment: CDR1 SGHTA and CDR2 FQGNSA. The CDR3 length is 14 residues. The CDR3 loop reads CASSSATDNYGYTF. Here the CDR3 DNA reads TGTGCCAGCAGCTCCGCGACAGATAACTATGGCTACACCTTC.

The chain combines TRBV5-5 with TRBJ1-1; D is undetermined. V was pared by 0 bases and J by 3 bases, with 12 bases between. This CDR3 has 15 amino acids. The germline CDR1 and CDR2 sequences are SGHKS and YYEKEE (reference sequence). The chain's CDR3 is CASSLGMGRYTEAFF. The CDR3 DNA sequence: TGTGCCAGCAGCTTGGGAATGGGTAGGTACACTGAAGCTTTCTTT.

J is TRBJ1-6 and V is TRBV7-9; D is perhaps TRBD1 (5 bases). The V gene lost 8 bases and the J gene lost 6 bases, with 14 bases spanning the gap. From germline, CDR1 is SEHNR and CDR2 FQNEAQ (reference sequence). CDR3 length: 14 residues. CDR3 DNA: TGTGCCAGCGATGGGGGAGGGTTTAATTCACCCCTCCACTTT. Protein product: CASDGGGFNSPLHF.

This clone is a singleton in its sample. The chain combines TRBV6-1 with TRBJ2-2, with 8 positions matching TRBD1. Germline V gene lookup returns CDR1 MNHNS and CDR2 SASEGT. The CDR3 covers 15 residues. J gave up 4 bases and V 3 bases, and 4 bases lay outside the gene matches. CDR3 sequence (DNA): TGTGCCAGCAGTGACAGGGGGCGGGTCACCGGGGAGCTGTTTTTT. This gives the protein CASSDRGRVTGELFF.

The V call is TRBV5-1, the J call TRBJ2-3; D remains ambiguous. V was cut by 2 bases and J by 2 bases, with 9 bases left in between. The germline gives CDR1 SGHRS, CDR2 YFSETQ. The CDR3 runs 14 residues. The CDR3, as DNA: TGCGCCAGCAGCTTTGTTACCCACACAGATACGCAGTATTTT. This encodes CASSFVTHTDTQYF. Together with reference TRBV5-1 and TRBJ2-3, the CDR3 gives the full variable domain: KAGVTQTPRYLIKTRGQQVTLSCSPISGHRSVSWYQQTPGQGLQFLFEYFSETQRNKGNFPGRFSGRQFSNSRSEMNVSTLELGDSALYLCASSFVTHTDTQYFGPGTRLTVL.

This clone was observed once. Germline and junction disagree at one end, which may indicate a read error. CDR3 region: CASSNSGGTGELFF. The CDR3 DNA sequence: TGTGCCAGCAGTAACTCGGGGGGCACCGGGGAGCTGTTTTTT. The rearrangement joins TRBV6-5 to TRBJ2-2; 7 positions agree with TRBD2. The germline gives CDR1 MNHEY, CDR2 SVGAGI. This CDR3 has 14 residues.

CDR3 sequence reads: CASSFVEGTVLYEQYF. The CDR3 DNA is TGTGCCAGCAGTTTCGTGGAGGGGACAGTGCTCTACGAGCAGTACTTC. The J gene is TRBJ2-7, the V gene TRBV27; possible D gene TRBD1, 7 bases. CDR3 length equals 16 residues. Germline CDR1 is MNHEY and CDR2 is SMNVEV (reference sequence). V lost 3 bases to trimming and J lost 3 bases, with 18 bases between them.

The chain uses TRBV3-1 (or the pseudogene TRBV3-2) and TRBJ2-7; D remains unclear. CDR1 is LGHDT, CDR2 YNNKEL, per germline (reference sequence). The CDR3 loop spans 12 amino acids. Trimming shortened V by 3 bases and J by 3 bases, and 6 bases separated the two germline ends. As DNA, the CDR3 is TGTGCCAGCAGCCATGGCATCTACGAGCAGTACTTC. As protein: CASSHGIYEQYF.

The genes are TRBV5-1 and TRBJ1-3; unclear D gene. This CDR3 region has 15 residues. CDR1 and CDR2 from the germline V gene are SGHRS and YFSETQ. Trimming stripped 5 bases from V and 5 bases from J, with 17 bases between. The CDR3 bases are TGCGCCAGCAGAGTAACAGTAGAACCCAGAAACACCATATATTTT. This sequence encodes CASRVTVEPRNTIYF. Filled out from reference TRBV5-1 and TRBJ1-3, the complete variable domain reads KAGVTQTPRYLIKTRGQQVTLSCSPISGHRSVSWYQQTPGQGLQFLFEYFSETQRNKGNFPGRFSGRQFSNSRSEMNVSTLELGDSALYLCASRVTVEPRNTIYFGEGSWLTVV.

This clone was counted once. V is TRBV7-9 and J is TRBJ1-3, with TRBD1 identical over 8 bases. With V trimmed by 6 bases and J by 0 bases, 4 bases remained unmatched. This CDR3 spans 15 amino acids. Germline assignment: CDR1 SEHNR and CDR2 FQNEAQ (reference sequence). The CDR3 region has the DNA TGTGCCAGCAGTTGGGACAGGCTCTCTGGAAACACCATATATTTT. Amino acids: CASSWDRLSGNTIYF.

The chain carries TRBV19 and TRBJ2-1; TRBD1 aligns across 7 bases. CDR1 LNHDA and CDR2 SQIVND come from the germline V gene (reference sequence). J was trimmed by 2 bases and V by 5 bases; bases with no gene match: 9. The CDR3 spans 16 residues. The CDR3 DNA reads TGTGCCAGTAGTTCACAGGGGAGTTCACCCTACAATGAGCAGTTCTTC. Its protein product is CASSSQGSSPYNEQFF.